This record covers a single TCR beta chain. The antigen is unknown. This record belongs to a study of CD8+ T cells in alopecia areata. Study observations and caveats: Researchers say the link of baseline CD8+ expansion to response remains uncertain, with one nonresponder. Higher clonality was seen in lesional scalp than in normal scalp, especially in alopecia totalis/universalis.

CDR1 is MNHNS and CDR2 is SASEGT in the germline V gene. This CDR3 region has 15 residues. V lost 4 bases and J 5 bases, leaving 17 bases between the germline ends. After isolation, RNA underwent reverse transcription to generate cDNA as the sequencing template. The method was immunoSEQ multiplex PCR; TCRdb's version includes in-frame clones alone and lacks a portion of them. The sample holds about 200,000 clones, roughly two fifths seen once. Treatment noted: oral pan-JAK inhibitor, 5-10 mg twice daily. Researchers picked out CD4+ and CD8+ T cells from PBMCs by sorting. This specimen consisted of CD4+ T cells sorted from blood, obtained around week 31, from a patient treated with tofacitinib. The clonotype comes from a human donor with alopecia areata. The V gene is TRBV6-1, the J gene TRBJ1-2, with D perhaps TRBD1 (6 bases). The CDR3 is CASSANNGQKYGYTF. The CDR3 nucleotides are TGTGCCAGCAGTGCCAACAATGGACAGAAATATGGCTACACCTTC.